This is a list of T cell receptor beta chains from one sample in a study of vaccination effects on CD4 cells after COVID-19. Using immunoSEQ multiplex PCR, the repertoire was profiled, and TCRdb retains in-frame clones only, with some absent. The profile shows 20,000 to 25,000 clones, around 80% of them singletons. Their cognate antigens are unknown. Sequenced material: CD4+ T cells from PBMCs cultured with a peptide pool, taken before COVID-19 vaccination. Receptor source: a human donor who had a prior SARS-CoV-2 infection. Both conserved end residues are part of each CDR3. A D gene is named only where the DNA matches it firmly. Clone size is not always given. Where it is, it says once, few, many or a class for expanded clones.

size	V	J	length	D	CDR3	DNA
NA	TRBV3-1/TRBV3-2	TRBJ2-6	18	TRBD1	CASSPSGTGWSGANVLTF	TGTGCCAGCAGCCCATCCGGGACAGGGTGGTCTGGGGCCAACGTCCTGACTTTC
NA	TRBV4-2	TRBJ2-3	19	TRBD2	CASSQGTSGGPSSTDTQYF	TGTGCCAGCAGCCAGGGGACTAGCGGGGGGCCCTCTAGCACAGATACGCAGTATTTT
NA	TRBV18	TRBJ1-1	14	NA	CASSPTAGDTEAFF	TGTGCCAGCTCACCAACGGCAGGGGACACTGAAGCTTTCTTT
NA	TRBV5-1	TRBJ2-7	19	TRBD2	CASSGRTGTSGTSGYEQYF	TGCGCCAGCAGCGGACGGACAGGGACCTCCGGGACTAGCGGGTACGAGCAGTACTTC
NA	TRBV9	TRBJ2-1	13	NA	CASSLDRTSVQFF	TGTGCCAGCAGCCTGGACCGGACATCGGTGCAGTTCTTC
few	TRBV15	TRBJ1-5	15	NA	CATSRDGRDNQPQHF	TGTGCCACCAGCAGAGACGGCAGGGACAATCAGCCCCAGCATTTT
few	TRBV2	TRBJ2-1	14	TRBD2	CASKRREVLSEQFF	TGTGCCAGCAAGAGGCGGGAGGTTCTAAGTGAGCAGTTCTTC
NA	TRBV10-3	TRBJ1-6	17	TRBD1	CAISGGGTGPYNSPLHF	TGTGCCATCAGTGGAGGAGGGACAGGGCCTTATAATTCACCCCTCCACTTT
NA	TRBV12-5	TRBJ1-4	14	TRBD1	CASALTGKYEKLFF	TGTGCTAGTGCCCTGACAGGGAAATATGAAAAACTGTTTTTT
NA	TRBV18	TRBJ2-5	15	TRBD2	CASSPPLAGGETQYF	TGTGCCAGCTCACCACCACTAGCGGGGGGCGAGACCCAGTACTTC
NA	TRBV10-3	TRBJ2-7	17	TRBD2	CAISPRGTSGRAREQYF	TGTGCCATCAGCCCTAGGGGGACTAGCGGGAGGGCGAGGGAGCAGTACTTC
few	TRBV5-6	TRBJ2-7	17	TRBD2	CASSLLGSSGGASGQYF	TGTGCCAGCAGCTTGTTAGGGTCTAGCGGGGGGGCAAGCGGGCAGTACTTC
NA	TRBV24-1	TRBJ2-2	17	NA	CATSESSRVGTHGELFF	TGTGCCACCAGTGAGTCCAGTCGGGTGGGAACTCACGGGGAGCTGTTTTTT
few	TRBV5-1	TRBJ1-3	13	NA	CASRGISGNTIYF	TGCGCCAGCCGTGGGATATCTGGAAACACCATATATTTT
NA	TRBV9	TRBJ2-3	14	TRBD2	CASSVLADPFTQYF	TGTGCCAGCAGCGTCCTAGCGGATCCTTTTACGCAGTATTTT
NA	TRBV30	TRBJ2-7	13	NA	CAWSGREPYEQYF	TGTGCCTGGAGTGGCAGAGAACCCTACGAGCAGTACTTC
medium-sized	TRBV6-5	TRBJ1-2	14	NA	CASGADSPPYGYTF	TGTGCCAGCGGGGCAGACTCCCCCCCCTATGGCTACACCTTC
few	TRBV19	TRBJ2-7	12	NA	CASSTQGYEQYF	TGTGCCAGTAGTACACAGGGATACGAGCAGTACTTC
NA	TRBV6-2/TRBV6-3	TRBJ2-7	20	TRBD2	CASSYSLVSRTSGPPYEQYF	TGTGCCAGCAGTTATTCCTTGGTTTCGAGGACTAGCGGGCCTCCCTACGAGCAGTACTTC
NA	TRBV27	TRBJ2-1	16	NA	CASSPRAQKHYNEQFF	TGTGCCAGCAGTCCCCGGGCACAGAAACACTACAATGAGCAGTTCTTC
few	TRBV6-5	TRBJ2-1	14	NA	CASSFVGVVNEQFF	TGTGCCAGCAGTTTTGTGGGGGTCGTGAATGAGCAGTTCTTC
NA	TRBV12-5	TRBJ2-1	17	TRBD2	CASGSGLAGVAYNEQFF	TGTGCTAGTGGTTCGGGACTAGCGGGAGTGGCCTACAATGAGCAGTTCTTC
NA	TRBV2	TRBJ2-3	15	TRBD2	CASSVLAGGGDTQYF	TGTGCCAGCAGCGTACTAGCGGGGGGAGGGGATACGCAGTATTTT
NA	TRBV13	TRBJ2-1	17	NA	CASSSEVGVPLYNEQFF	TGTGCCAGCAGCTCCGAGGTTGGGGTTCCTCTCTACAATGAGCAGTTCTTC
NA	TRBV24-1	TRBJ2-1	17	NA	CATSDFYSGGSYNEQFF	TGTGCCACCAGTGATTTCTATAGCGGAGGCTCCTACAATGAGCAGTTCTTC
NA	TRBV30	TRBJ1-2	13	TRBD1	CAWSTGGNYGYTF	TGTGCCTGGTCGACAGGGGGAAACTATGGCTACACCTTC
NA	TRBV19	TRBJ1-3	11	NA	CASSIGDTIYF	TGTGCCAGTAGTATCGGGGACACCATATATTTT
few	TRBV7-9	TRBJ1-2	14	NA	CASSFFQAPYGYTF	TGTGCCAGCAGCTTTTTCCAGGCCCCCTATGGCTACACCTTC
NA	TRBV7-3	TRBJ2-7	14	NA	CASSQAGNAYEQYF	TGTGCCAGCAGCCAAGCAGGGAATGCCTACGAGCAGTACTTC
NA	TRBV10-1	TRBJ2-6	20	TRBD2	CASSEDSYALAGDGANVLTF	TGCGCCAGCAGTGAAGATTCTTACGCGCTAGCGGGAGATGGGGCCAACGTCCTGACTTTC
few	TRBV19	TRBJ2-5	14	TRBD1	CASSTQGAQETQYF	TGTGCCAGTAGTACCCAGGGGGCTCAAGAGACCCAGTACTTC
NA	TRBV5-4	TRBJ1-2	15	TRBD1	CASSLSGTGNYGYTF	TGTGCCAGCAGCTTGTCCGGGACAGGGAACTATGGCTACACCTTC
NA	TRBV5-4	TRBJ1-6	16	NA	CASTPGGGSYNSPLHF	TGTGCCAGCACCCCTGGGGGGGGATCCTATAATTCACCCCTCCACTTT
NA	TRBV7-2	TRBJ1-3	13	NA	CASSFNGGDGPYF	TGTGCCAGCAGCTTTAATGGGGGCGACGGCCCCTATTTT
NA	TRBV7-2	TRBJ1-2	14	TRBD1	CASSPGRGHYGYTF	TGTGCCAGCAGCCCCGGGAGGGGGCACTATGGCTACACCTTC
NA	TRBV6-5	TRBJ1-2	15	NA	CASSLPLGVLSGYTF	TGTGCCAGCAGTTTACCGTTAGGGGTCTTGTCTGGCTACACCTTC
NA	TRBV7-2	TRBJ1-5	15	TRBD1	CASSLGQTENQPQHF	TGTGCCAGCAGCTTGGGACAGACTGAGAATCAGCCCCAGCATTTT
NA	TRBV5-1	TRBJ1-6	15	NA	CASSLAGVENSPLHF	TGCGCCAGCAGCTTGGCAGGGGTTGAAAATTCACCCCTCCACTTT
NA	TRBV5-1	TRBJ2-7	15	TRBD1	CASSPPGQGLWEQYF	TGCGCCAGCAGCCCACCGGGACAGGGTTTGTGGGAGCAGTACTTC
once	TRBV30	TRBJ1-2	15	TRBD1	CARGGTGGSNYGYTF	TGTGCCCGGGGAGGGACAGGGGGGTCTAACTATGGCTACACCTTC
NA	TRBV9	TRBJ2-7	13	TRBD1	CATLDRVSYEQYF	TGTGCCACATTAGACAGGGTATCCTACGAGCAGTACTTC
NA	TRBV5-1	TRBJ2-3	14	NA	CASSLLDSTDTQYF	TGCGCCAGCAGCTTGTTGGATAGCACAGATACGCAGTATTTT
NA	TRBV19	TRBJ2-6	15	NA	CASSIGESGANVLTF	TGTGCCAGTAGTATTGGGGAGTCTGGGGCCAACGTCCTGACTTTC
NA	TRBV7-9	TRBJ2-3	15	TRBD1	CASSLARGRTDTQYF	TGTGCCAGCAGCTTAGCAAGGGGGCGCACAGATACGCAGTATTTT
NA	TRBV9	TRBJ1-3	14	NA	CASSVEYSGNTIYF	TGTGCCAGCAGCGTAGAGTACTCTGGAAACACCATATATTTT
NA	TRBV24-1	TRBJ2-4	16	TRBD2	CATSAGGRRAKNIQYF	TGTGCCACCAGTGCGGGGGGGCGAAGGGCCAAAAACATTCAGTACTTC
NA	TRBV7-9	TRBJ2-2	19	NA	CASSSPPTPDYTLTGELFF	TGTGCCAGCAGCTCGCCCCCAACCCCAGACTATACCCTCACCGGGGAGCTGTTTTTT
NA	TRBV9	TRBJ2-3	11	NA	CASSVGDTQYF	TGTGCCAGCAGCGTAGGGGATACGCAGTATTTT
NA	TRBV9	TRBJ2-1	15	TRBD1	CASSLDRATYNEQFF	TGTGCCAGCAGCTTGGACAGGGCTACCTACAATGAGCAGTTCTTC
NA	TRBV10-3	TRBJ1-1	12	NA	CAISESGVEAFF	TGTGCCATCAGTGAGTCCGGGGTTGAAGCTTTCTTT
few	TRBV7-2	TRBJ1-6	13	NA	CASSFLGNSPLHF	TGTGCCAGCAGCTTCTTGGGGAATTCACCCCTCCACTTT
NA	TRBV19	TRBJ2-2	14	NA	CASSIPGLSGELFF	TGTGCCAGTAGTATTCCAGGGTTGAGCGGGGAGCTGTTTTTT
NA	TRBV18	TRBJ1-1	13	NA	CASSSIRDTEAFF	TGTGCCAGCTCATCTATCAGGGACACTGAAGCTTTCTTT
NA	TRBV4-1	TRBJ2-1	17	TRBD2	CASSQSRLAGGHNEQFF	TGCGCCAGCAGCCAGAGCAGACTAGCGGGGGGACACAATGAGCAGTTCTTC
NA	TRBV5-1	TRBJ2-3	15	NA	CASSLLGDSADTQYF	TGCGCCAGCAGCTTGTTGGGAGATTCTGCAGATACGCAGTATTTT
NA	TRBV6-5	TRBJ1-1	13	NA	CASSRQPNTEAFF	TGTGCCAGCAGTCGACAGCCGAACACTGAAGCTTTCTTT
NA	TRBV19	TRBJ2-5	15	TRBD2	CASSLPGLAGETQYF	TGTGCCAGTAGTCTACCCGGCTTAGCGGGTGAGACCCAGTACTTC
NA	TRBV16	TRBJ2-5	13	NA	CASTLGNTETQYF	TGTGCCAGCACCCTCGGGAATACAGAGACCCAGTACTTC
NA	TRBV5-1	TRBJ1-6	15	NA	CASSLGGSYNSPLHF	TGCGCCAGCAGCTTGGGAGGCTCCTATAATTCACCCCTCCACTTT